These 19 T cell receptor beta chains originate from one sample sequenced in a study of beta chain features in type 1 diabetes. Expressed TCRB transcripts were sequenced after all isolated RNA was converted to cDNA. Sequencing used immunoSEQ multiplex PCR; TCRdb keeps in-frame clones, though not all of them. The repertoire consists of 430,000 or so clones, with around 10% occurring once and the leading ten covering 0.045% to 0.06%. Sequenced sample: naive CD4+ T cells from blood. The receptors were sampled from a woman younger than 35 in good health.

This chain connects TRBV7-3 to TRBJ1-1; D possibly corresponds to TRBD1 (5 bases). The V gene lost 2 bases and the J gene lost 2 bases, with 12 bases spanning the gap. The germline gives CDR1 SGHTA, CDR2 FQGTGA. The CDR3 covers 15 residues. CDR3 sequence: CASSLLGTANTEAFF. The CDR3 DNA reads as TGTGCCAGCAGCTTACTCGGGACGGCCAACACTGAAGCTTTCTTT.

To note about this clone: The same CDR3 arises from other DNA sequences in this sample as well. This sequence joins TRBV15 and TRBJ2-5; D remains ambiguous. The length of the CDR3 is 14 residues. The V end lost 3 bases, the J end lost 7 bases, and 15 bases lay between the germline ends. In germline, CDR1 is LNHNV, CDR2 YYDKDF (reference sequence). DNA for the CDR3: TGTGCCACCAGCAGGGATCGCGGAGTGGTGACCCAGTACTTC. Amino acid sequence: CATSRDRGVVTQYF.

This clone was detected only a few times. The chain is built from TRBV28 and TRBJ1-4; 8 bases agree with TRBD1. Germline V gene data show CDR1 as MDHEN and CDR2 as SYDVKM. Trimming took 3 bases from V and 5 from J; bases not matched to a gene: 2. There are 14 residues in the CDR3. For the CDR3, the DNA is TGTGCCAGCAGTTTTTGGACAGGGAATGAAAAACTGTTTTTT. Its translation is CASSFWTGNEKLFF.

V is TRBV2 and J is TRBJ2-5; 7 nucleotides line up with TRBD2. This CDR3 is 13 amino acids long. V gave up 7 bases and J gave up 1 base; unmatched junction bases: 3. Germline V gene data show CDR1 as SNHLY and CDR2 as FYNNEI. The CDR3 protein is CASTGLVQETQYF. CDR3 bases: TGTGCCAGCACCGGACTAGTCCAAGAGACCCAGTACTTC. The full variable domain, rest sourced from reference TRBV2 and TRBJ2-5, is EPEVTQTPSHQVTQMGQEVILRCVPISNHLYFYWYRQILGQKVEFLVSFYNNEISEKSEIFDDQFSVERPDGSNFTLKIRSTKLEDSAMYFCASTGLVQETQYFGPGTRLLVL.

The chain combines TRBV29-1 with TRBJ2-1; D possibly corresponds to TRBD1 (7 bases). This CDR3 contains 16 residues. Trimming left V 7 bases short and J 0 bases short, with 19 bases between. The V gene's germline CDR1 is SQVTM and CDR2 ANQGSEA. The DNA of the CDR3 is TGCAGCGCCAAGGGGGGACAGTTGAGCTCCTACAATGAGCAGTTCTTC. Its protein product is CSAKGGQLSSYNEQFF.

This rearrangement joins TRBV29-1 to TRBJ2-5; TRBD1 is a possible D gene (6 bases). Germline V CDR1 and CDR2: SQVTM, ANQGSEA. This CDR3 is 12 amino acids long. Trimming pared 4 bases from V and 4 bases from J, leaving 10 bases between. This chain's CDR3 is CSVVPGVETQYF. The DNA for the CDR3 is TGCAGCGTTGTGCCAGGGGTAGAGACCCAGTACTTC. Supplemented by reference TRBV29-1 and TRBJ2-5, the full variable domain reads SAVISQKPSRDICQRGTSLTIQCQVDSQVTMMFWYRQQPGQSLTLIATANQGSEATYESGFVIDKFPISRPNLTFSTLTVSNMSPEDSSIYLCSVVPGVETQYFGPGTRLLVL.

This chain uses TRBV15 with TRBJ2-5; 8 bases match TRBD2. The germline V gene encodes CDR1 LNHNV and CDR2 YYDKDF (reference sequence). V was pared by 0 bases and J by 5 bases, with 8 bases of the junction left unmatched. This CDR3 has 16 residues. The CDR3 DNA is TGTGCCACCAGCAGAGAGGGTGCGGGGGGTTATGAGACCCAGTACTTC. Its translation is CATSREGAGGYETQYF. The full variable domain, its missing parts supplied by reference TRBV15 and TRBJ2-5, is DAMVIQNPRYQVTQFGKPVTLSCSQTLNHNVMYWYQQKSSQAPKLLFHYYDKDFNNEADTPDNFQSRRPNTSFCFLDIRSPGLGDTAMYLCATSREGAGGYETQYFGPGTRLLVL.

This sequence joins TRBV7-2 and TRBJ2-5; 7 bases agree with TRBD2. The CDR3 consists of 14 residues. Germline V lookup: CDR1 SGHTA, CDR2 FQGNSA. V dropped 5 bases and J dropped 2; count of bases not matched to a gene: 5. The CDR3 DNA sequence: TGTGCCAGCAGCAAACTAGCGCCACAAGAGACCCAGTACTTC. This gives the protein CASSKLAPQETQYF.

The rearrangement uses TRBV9 and TRBJ2-1, with D possibly matching TRBD1 (5 bases). CDR1 and CDR2 from the germline V gene are SGDLS and YYNGEE. V was cut by 0 bases and J by 10 bases, with 11 bases left in between. This CDR3 comprises 13 residues. CDR3 region: CASSVAGIGEQFF. CDR3 nucleotides: TGTGCCAGCAGCGTAGCAGGGATAGGGGAGCAGTTCTTC.

The chain combines TRBV5-4 with TRBJ2-7, with D perhaps TRBD2 (6 bases). The CDR3 has 15 amino acids. V dropped 1 base and J dropped 0 bases, with 11 bases sitting between them. Germline CDR1 reads SGHNT; CDR2 reads YYREEE (reference sequence). CDR3 sequence reads: CASSLSTTSSYEQYF. In DNA form, the CDR3 reads TGTGCCAGCAGCTTGTCAACGACTAGCTCCTACGAGCAGTACTTC.

This clone turned up a few times. The V gene is TRBV19, the J gene TRBJ1-5, with a possible D match to TRBD1 (6 bases). Trimming took 2 bases from V and 0 from J, leaving 14 bases between them. There are 17 residues in the CDR3. The V gene's germline CDR1 is LNHDA and CDR2 SQIVND (reference sequence). CDR3 sequence reads: CASSIRFRDISNQPQHF. DNA of the CDR3: TGTGCCAGTAGTATAAGGTTTAGGGACATTAGCAATCAGCCCCAGCATTTT.

The sample holds a few counts of this clone. V usage is TRBV7-9 and J usage is TRBJ2-1; D call uncertain. CDR3 length: 13 amino acids. Trimming pared 2 bases from V and 6 bases from J, leaving 8 bases between. Looked up from germline, CDR1 is SEHNR and CDR2 is FQNEAQ (reference sequence). In nucleotides, the CDR3 is TGTGCCAGCAGCTTACCCCAGCTCAATGAGCAGTTCTTC. This sequence encodes CASSLPQLNEQFF.

In its sample, this clone was seen a few times. The chain recombines TRBV28 with TRBJ2-2; a possible D gene is TRBD2 (5 bases). This CDR3 has 14 amino acids. Looked up from germline, CDR1 is MDHEN and CDR2 is SYDVKM. Trimming cost V 7 bases and J 7 bases, with 16 bases left between them. CDR3 sequence (DNA): TGTGCCAGCACCCTCGGTGGTGGGAGCGGGGAGCTGTTTTTT. Translating it yields CASTLGGGSGELFF.

This clone was seen only a few times. This rearrangement joins TRBV18 to TRBJ2-1; maybe TRBD1 (6 bases). The CDR3 length is 13 residues. Trimming removed 5 bases from V and 8 bases from J, with 13 bases in between. Germline V gene lookup returns CDR1 KGHSH and CDR2 LQKENI. The CDR3 DNA follows: TGTGCCAGCTCAGCAAACAGGGACGATGAGCAGTTCTTC. This translates into CASSANRDDEQFF.

The V gene is TRBV7-3, the J gene TRBJ2-4, with D unresolved. The CDR3 runs to 12 residues. Trimming left V 3 bases short and J 11 bases short, with 11 bases between. CDR1 is SGHTA, CDR2 FQGTGA, per germline. The CDR3 is CASSLDGRVQYF. The CDR3 bases are TGTGCCAGCAGCTTGGACGGTCGGGTTCAGTACTTC.

The chain combines TRBV28 with TRBJ2-1; maybe TRBD2 (6 bases). There are 14 residues in the CDR3. Germline lookup yields CDR1 MDHEN and CDR2 SYDVKM. V lost 7 bases and J lost 6, with 16 bases in between. CDR3 sequence: CASKGASGLNEQFF. CDR3 nucleotide sequence: TGTGCCAGCAAAGGGGCGAGCGGGCTCAATGAGCAGTTCTTC.

The V and J genes are TRBV27 and TRBJ2-2; TRBD1 matches at 7 bases. CDR1 is MNHEY, CDR2 SMNVEV, per germline (reference sequence). V shed 6 bases and J 6 bases; nucleotides not matched to a gene: 4. This CDR3 is 13 amino acids long. For the CDR3, the DNA is TGTGCCAGCAGCCGACAGGGTCCCGGGGAGCTGTTTTTT. Its translation is CASSRQGPGELFF.

The chain uses TRBV9 and TRBJ2-5; D unresolved. The V end was cut by 0 bases, the J end by 1 base, with 10 bases between. CDR3 length: 15 residues. Germline assignment: CDR1 SGDLS and CDR2 YYNGEE. The CDR3 region has the DNA TGTGCCAGCAGCGTAGAACAGATATCCCAAGAGACCCAGTACTTC. Its protein product is CASSVEQISQETQYF.

As to this clone: At one end, the junction sequence differs from germline, possibly due to a read error. This sample also contains other DNA sequences that code for the same CDR3. J is TRBJ1-2 and V is TRBV13, with D uncertain. The germline V gene encodes CDR1 PRHDT and CDR2 FYEKMQ (reference sequence). The CDR3 is made up of 13 amino acids. The CDR3 protein is CASSLEEQRGYTF. CDR3 DNA: TGTGCCAGCAGCTTAGAAGAACAGCGCGGCTACACATTC.